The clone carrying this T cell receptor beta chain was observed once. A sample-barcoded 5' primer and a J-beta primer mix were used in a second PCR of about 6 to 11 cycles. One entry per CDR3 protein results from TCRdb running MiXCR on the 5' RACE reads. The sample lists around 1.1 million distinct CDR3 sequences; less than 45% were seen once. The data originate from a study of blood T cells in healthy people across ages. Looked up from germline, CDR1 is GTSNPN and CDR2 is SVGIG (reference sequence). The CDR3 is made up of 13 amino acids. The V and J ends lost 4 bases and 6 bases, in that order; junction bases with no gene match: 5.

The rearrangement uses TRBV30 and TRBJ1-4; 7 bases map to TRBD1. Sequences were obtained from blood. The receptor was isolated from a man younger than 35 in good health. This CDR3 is CAWNRGGHEKLFF. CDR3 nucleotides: TGTGCCTGGAATCGAGGGGGCCATGAAAAACTGTTTTTT.